These 10 T cell receptor beta chains share one sample of origin, sequenced in a study of blood T cell repertoires in COVID-19. The method was immunoSEQ multiplex PCR; TCRdb's version includes in-frame clones alone and lacks a portion of them. The sample lists some 110,000 clones, 70% to 85% occurring once. The sample taken for sequencing was peripheral blood. These receptors were collected from a woman older than 75 with active or convalescent COVID-19.

The J gene is TRBJ1-2, the V gene TRBV27, with D unclear. The CDR3 has 13 amino acids. Looked up from germline, CDR1 is MNHEY and CDR2 is SMNVEV (reference sequence). V was shortened by 5 bases and J by 4 bases, with 11 bases between the two germline ends. In nucleotides, the CDR3 is TGTGCCAGCAGTCCCCTAACGTCCTATGGCTACACCTTC. Translating gives CASSPLTSYGYTF.

This clone was seen many times. The chain has TRBV2 and TRBJ2-1, with TRBD1 identical over 8 bases. The CDR3 totals 12 residues. Germline CDR1 SNHLY, CDR2 FYNNEI. Germline trimming cut 5 bases from V and 9 bases from J; bases unmatched to any gene: 3. Here the CDR3 DNA reads TGTGCCAGCAGTCAGGGGGCCAGTGAGCAGTTCTTC. This sequence encodes CASSQGASEQFF. Full variable domain (missing parts from reference TRBV2 and TRBJ2-1): EPEVTQTPSHQVTQMGQEVILRCVPISNHLYFYWYRQILGQKVEFLVSFYNNEISEKSEIFDDQFSVERPDGSNFTLKIRSTKLEDSAMYFCASSQGASEQFFGPGTRLTVL.

The chain joins TRBV2 to TRBJ2-7; D ambiguous. The CDR3 is made up of 13 amino acids. Germline loops: CDR1 SNHLY, CDR2 FYNNEI. Trimming removed 4 bases from V and 2 bases from J, with 9 bases in between. DNA for the CDR3: TGTGCCAGCAGTGCAGACTCAGCCTACGAGCAGTACTTC. As protein: CASSADSAYEQYF.

This chain links TRBV5-1 with TRBJ1-4; 11 bases line up with TRBD1. The CDR3 is made up of 15 amino acids. Germline CDR1 is SGHRS and CDR2 is YFSETQ. V trimming: 0 bases; J trimming: 11 bases; junction bases outside the gene matches: 6. The DNA for the CDR3 is TGCGCCAGCAGCTTGGAGGGACAGGGGGTGTTGAAACTGTTTTTT. Amino acid sequence: CASSLEGQGVLKLFF.

The chain carries TRBV7-8 and TRBJ1-5; TRBD1 agrees at 9 bases. The CDR3 has 16 residues. The germline V gene encodes CDR1 SGHVS and CDR2 FQNEAQ. V lost 4 bases to trimming and J lost 4 bases; unmatched junction nucleotides: 8. The CDR3: CASSSTGGLYNQPQHF. CDR3 DNA: TGTGCCAGCAGCTCCACAGGGGGCTTGTATAATCAGCCCCAGCATTTT.

The chain combines TRBV4-1 with TRBJ2-7; TRBD1 matches 10 bases. V lost 2 bases, J lost 3 bases, and 7 bases stayed unmatched. Germline CDR1 MGHRA, CDR2 YSYEKL. The CDR3 runs 16 residues. The CDR3 DNA reads as TGCGCCAGCAGCCAAACGCCGGGACAGGGGAACTACGAGCAGTACTTC. Amino acids: CASSQTPGQGNYEQYF.

The gene calls are TRBV11-2 and TRBJ2-7; the D is unclear. CDR1 and CDR2 from the germline V gene are SGHAT and FQNNGV. V was trimmed by 4 bases and J by 0 bases, leaving 13 bases between them. There are 15 residues in the CDR3. CDR3 sequence reads: CASSYRLDTSYEQYF. The CDR3 DNA follows: TGTGCCAGCAGCTATCGGCTAGATACCTCCTACGAGCAGTACTTC. The entire variable domain, with the rest obtained from reference TRBV11-2 and TRBJ2-7, is as follows: EAGVAQSPRYKIIEKRQSVAFWCNPISGHATLYWYQQILGQGPKLLIQFQNNGVVDDSQLPKDRFSAERLKGVDSTLKIQPAKLEDSAVYLCASSYRLDTSYEQYFGPGTRLTVT.

V is TRBV7-3 and J is TRBJ2-3; possible D gene TRBD1, 5 bases. This CDR3 comprises 14 residues. Germline loops: CDR1 SGHTA, CDR2 FQGTGA. V shed 6 bases and J shed 0 bases, with 10 bases lying between them. This CDR3 is CASSMTDSTDTQYF. The CDR3 bases are TGTGCCAGCAGTATGACAGACAGCACAGATACGCAGTATTTT.

DNA for the CDR3: TGTGCCAGCAGCGGAATCGGGGGTAACTATGGCTACACCTTC. Amino acids: CASSGIGGNYGYTF. The V and J genes are TRBV9 and TRBJ1-2; the D gene is possibly TRBD1 (5 bases). The CDR3 has 14 residues. From germline, CDR1 is SGDLS and CDR2 YYNGEE. V was trimmed by 3 bases and J by 1 base, leaving 10 bases between them. Filled out from reference TRBV9 and TRBJ1-2, the complete variable domain reads DSGVTQTPKHLITATGQRVTLRCSPRSGDLSVYWYQQSLDQGLQFLIQYYNGEERAKGNILERFSAQQFPDLHSELNLSSLELGDSALYFCASSGIGGNYGYTFGSGTRLTVV.

The chain is built from TRBV2 and TRBJ1-5; D uncertain. CDR1 and CDR2 from the germline V gene are SNHLY and FYNNEI. V shed 4 bases and J shed 7 bases, with 14 bases lying between them. The CDR3 extends over 14 amino acids. The CDR3: CASSGGEGGQPQHF. The CDR3 region has the DNA TGTGCCAGCAGTGGGGGAGAGGGTGGACAGCCCCAGCATTTT.